This TCR beta chain derives from a study of CD8 T cells in ankylosing spondylitis. Findings and caveats of the study: Ankylosing spondylitis blood appeared to be characterized by a TCR beta motif of under ten highly homologous variants. Before this, some motif variants had been reported in reactive arthritis synovial fluid and blood. Reportedly, disease-linked clones are significantly enriched in ankylosing spondylitis patients' matched synovial fluid.

Researchers built TCR beta libraries using quantitative 5'-RACE with molecular barcodes. TCRdb used MiXCR to reprocess the 5' RACE reads, holding one entry per CDR3 protein. The table lists around 890,000 distinct CDR3 sequences, approximately 10% of them singletons. About this clonotype itself: Its antigen is not known.

The germline V gene has CDR1 SGHNT and CDR2 YENEEA. Between the trimmed V and J ends, which lost 8 bases and 4 bases, there was a span of 14 bases. CDR3 size: 14 residues. The origin of this receptor is a male donor with ankylosing spondylitis. This chain uses TRBV11-3 with TRBJ2-2; D is perhaps TRBD2 (5 bases). Sequenced: blood, either unsorted or a sorted T cell fraction (not recorded which). The CDR3 DNA follows: TGTGCCAGCCAGGTTTTCAGCGGCACCGGGGAGCTGTTTTTT. Protein sequence: CASQVFSGTGELFF. Looking up the rest from reference TRBV11-3 and TRBJ2-2 gives the full variable domain: EAGVVQSPRYKIIEKKQPVAFWCNPISGHNTLYWYLQNLGQGPELLIRYENEEAVDDSQLPKDRFSAERLKGVDSTLKIQPAELGDSAVYLCASQVFSGTGELFFGEGSRLTVL.